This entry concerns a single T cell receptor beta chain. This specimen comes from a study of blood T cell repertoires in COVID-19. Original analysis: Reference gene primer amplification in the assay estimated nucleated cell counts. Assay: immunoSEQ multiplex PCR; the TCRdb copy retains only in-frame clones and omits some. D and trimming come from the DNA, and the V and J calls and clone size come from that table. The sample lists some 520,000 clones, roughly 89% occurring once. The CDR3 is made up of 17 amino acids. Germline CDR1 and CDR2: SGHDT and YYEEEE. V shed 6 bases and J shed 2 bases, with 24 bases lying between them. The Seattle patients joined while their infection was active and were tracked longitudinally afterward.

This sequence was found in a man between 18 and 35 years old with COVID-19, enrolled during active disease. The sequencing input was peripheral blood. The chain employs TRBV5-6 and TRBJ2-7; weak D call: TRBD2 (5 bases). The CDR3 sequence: CASTPPDSAVQTYEQYF. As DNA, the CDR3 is TGTGCCAGCACCCCCCCGGATAGCGCGGTTCAGACCTACGAGCAGTACTTC. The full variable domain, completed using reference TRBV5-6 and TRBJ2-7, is DAGVTQSPTHLIKTRGQQVTLRCSPKSGHDTVSWYQQALGQGPQFIFQYYEEEERQRGNFPDRFSGHQFPNYSSELNVNALLLGDSALYLCASTPPDSAVQTYEQYFGPGTRLTVT.